This T cell receptor beta chain comes out of a study of shared clonotypes between healthy human individuals. Researchers partitioned CD4+ cells into CD45RA+ naive and CD45RA-negative memory subsets. CDR1 is SEHNR and CDR2 is FQNEAQ in the germline V gene (reference sequence). The CDR3 is made up of 15 amino acids. V lost 8 bases to trimming and J lost 0 bases, with 14 bases between them. Points on this clone: Its antigen is not identified.

Broader study findings: Represented diversity, genetic and exposure-history alike, was limited by few donors. Around 5% was the fraction of naive CD4 clonotypes found shared across a few donors.

Using approximately 200 ng DNA, approximately 30,000 T cell genomes, the sorted-subset replicate PCRs were run. Repertoires were generated with immunoSEQ multiplex PCR, while TCRdb's copy carries only in-frame clones and drops some. In the table there are 1.5 million to 1.9 million clones, 98% of which are singletons. This TCR was sampled from a young man in good health. Sequenced: naive CD4+ T cells sorted from blood. Noted subset: CD45RA+ positively selected. The chain couples TRBV7-9 to TRBJ2-1; D remains ambiguous. Here the CDR3 reads CASAVGNPSYNEQFF. The CDR3 DNA follows: TGTGCCAGCGCCGTCGGAAATCCCTCCTACAATGAGCAGTTCTTC.